Below, one T cell receptor (beta chain) is given with its context. In this sample, this clonotype turned up many times. The specificity of this receptor is unknown. Base qualities are missing; no much larger clone stands one base away. The sample belongs to a study of T cells in Graves' hyperthyroidism and ophthalmopathy (dated by TCRdb to between 2019 and 2020). The study in broad terms: Peripheral blood was sampled at the time of initial diagnosis, prior to any treatment. Once sampling was done, hyperthyroidism patients were given methimazole at a starting dose of 30 mg daily, whereas ophthalmopathy patients were given high-dose intravenous methylprednisolone. The 95 to 100 discovery patients were randomly divided into training and test sets at a 7:3 ratio. Thyroid tissue and blood T-cell repertoires from over 5 Graves' hyperthyroidism patients were also compared in the study. TCR Vbeta CDR3 sequencing of 120 to 150 peripheral blood samples (fewer than 45 ophthalmopathy, 70 to 85 hyperthyroidism and roughly 17 progressor patients) is reported in the paper. A discovery cohort of about 95 patients, roughly 45 with Graves' ophthalmopathy and approximately 55 with stable Graves' hyperthyroidism, was used to find distinguishing TCR V-J signatures. Prospective prediction of ophthalmopathy was tested in an independent validation cohort of fewer than 20 hyperthyroidism patients and 17 patients who later progressed to ophthalmopathy. Overall results and qualifications from the work: Most expanded thyroid clonotypes (frequency above 0.001) were also found in blood, which suggests that blood repertoires may mirror thyroid immune responses. Sample size was not statistically predetermined, and blinding of investigators to group allocation was not performed. During validation, the model predicted progression to ophthalmopathy a median of approximately 6 months ahead of onset, with almost 71% sensitivity and about 75% specificity. In cross-validation, a model built on a 13 V-J signature told ophthalmopathy apart from stable hyperthyroidism with under 90% sensitivity and approximately 81% specificity, and in testing the same model reached 80%/75%.

CDR1 LNHNV and CDR2 YYDKDF were looked up in the germline V gene (reference sequence). V is shortened by 0 bases, J by 0 bases, and the region joining them spans 9 bases. The CDR3, from cysteine to phenylalanine, totals 15 residues. The DNA shown is the 45-base CDR3, in frame from base 1. The TCR beta CDR3 regions were amplified from the RNA transcripts. The TCR CDR3 was subjected to a first round of RT-PCR using the HTBI primer set and the Qiagen OneStep RT-PCR kit. The libraries were constructed in a second round of multiplex PCR and then size-selected and purified. The libraries were sequenced on an Illumina HiSeq2000 using paired-end 100 bp reads. In the original analysis: SOAPnuke was used to process the raw data, throwing out any read that contained adapters or uncalled bases, had a mean Phred below 15, or lacked an exact constant-primer or identifier match. COPE v1.2.5 was used to merge high-quality paired reads, and clonotypes were defined as unique nucleotide sequences. MiTCR v1.1 was used to align the clonotypes against IMGT TRBV, TRBD and TRBJ reference segments. The analysis was restricted to V-J combinations with a frequency above 0.0001, which together covered 99% to 99.2% of the repertoires. The TCS score was defined as F50 (clonal expansion) divided by E x V (chaos), with BLOSUM62-based TCRdist calculated between CDR3 peptides within each V-J. Welch's t-statistics and random forest reduced around 510 V-J features to 10 to 15, which were used in a naive Bayes classifier (R e1071). The similarity between thyroid and blood repertoires was quantified using the Morisita-Horn index. The public reads were reprocessed in TCRdb via fastp at Q25 and MiXCR, keeping in-frame beta chains. Each entry is one CDR3 protein sequence, shown with its most common DNA and genes. The V and J calls and clone size come from TCRdb's table, not from the authors' own analysis. This sample lists 640,000 or so distinct CDR3 sequences; 14% to 15% were detected once. The ten top clones hold around 4.5% of the sample.

Moderately to severely active disease, a Clinical Activity Score of at least 3, a NOSPECS grade of at least 4, and a duration under 3 months were present in ophthalmopathy patients. Exclusion was applied to patients with uncontrolled infections, other autoimmune diseases, pregnancy or lactation. Diagnoses relied on clinical symptoms, serum thyroxine and TRAb, thyroid ultrasound and orbital computed tomography. PBMCs were isolated from about 9.1 ml of fresh peripheral blood by Ficoll-Paque density gradient centrifugation. Total RNA was extracted using Trizol reagent, and RNA quality was assessed on an Agilent 2100 Bioanalyzer.

Sequenced: blood. The chain is made from TRBV15 and TRBJ2-7, with TRBD2 perhaps the D gene, on 5 matching bases. The source is a woman aged 40-49 years with Graves' ophthalmopathy. This receptor has the CDR3 CATSRDKRDSYEQYF. At the DNA level, the sequence is TGTGCCACCAGCAGAGATAAGAGGGACTCCTACGAGCAGTACTTC. The variable domain in full, with residues beyond the CDR3 obtained from the reference TRBV15 and TRBJ2-7 genes, is DAMVIQNPRYQVTQFGKPVTLSCSQTLNHNVMYWYQQKSSQAPKLLFHYYDKDFNNEADTPDNFQSRRPNTSFCFLDIRSPGLGDTAMYLCATSRDKRDSYEQYFGPGTRLTVT.